This is a list of T cell receptor beta chains from one sample in a study of cytomegalovirus exposure and HLA in healthy donors. Some clones are missing from TCRdb's copy, which holds only in-frame ones; the method was immunoSEQ multiplex PCR. This table has 60,000 to 90,000 clones, 85% appearing once. Sample: PBMCs. The receptors derive from a man under 40 in good health and CMV-seronegative. Each CDR3 is given with its conserved first and last residue. A D gene is named only where the DNA matches it firmly. Only part of the rows carry a size: once, few, many, or a class if the clone is expanded.

d_call cdr3_length j_call clone_size v_call cdr3_nt cdr3_aa
TRBD1 15 TRBJ2-1 - TRBV7-3 TGTGCCAGCAGCTTGACGTCCGGGACAGATCTTAAGCAGTTCTTC CASSLTSGTDLKQFF
TRBD2 12 TRBJ2-5 - TRBV6-1 TGTGCCACCTCTAGCGGGGGCCGCACCCAGTACTTC CATSSGGRTQYF
TRBD1 12 TRBJ1-2 - TRBV6-4 TGTGCCAGCAGTCCCGGGACAGGGGCGTACACCTTC CASSPGTGAYTF
TRBD1 15 TRBJ2-4 - TRBV10-1 TGCGCCAGCAGGGACAGGGGATCGGCCAAAAACATTCAGTACTTC CASRDRGSAKNIQYF
TRBD2 17 TRBJ2-5 - TRBV9 TGTGCCAGCAGCGTGTCGACCTTGACTAGCGAACAAGAGACCCAGTACTTC CASSVSTLTSEQETQYF
TRBD2 16 TRBJ2-3 - TRBV5-1 TGCGCCAGCAGCTCTACTAGCGGGAGGACCACAGATACGCAGTATTTT CASSSTSGRTTDTQYF
TRBD1 15 TRBJ2-1 - TRBV7-2 TGTGCCAGCAGATTAATCCTAGGGGGCCACAATGAGCAGTTCTTC CASRLILGGHNEQFF
TRBD2 15 TRBJ2-2 - TRBV7-3 TGTGCCAGCAGCCCCGGGGGGGCGGTCACCGGGGAGCTGTTTTTT CASSPGGAVTGELFF
- 14 TRBJ2-3 - TRBV7-8 TGTGCCAGCAGCTTGGAGGGGTTCGCAGATACGCAGTATTTT CASSLEGFADTQYF
- 12 TRBJ1-1 - TRBV6-6 TGTGCCAGCAGTCTCTTGAACACTGAAGCTTTCTTT CASSLLNTEAFF
- 10 TRBJ1-2 once TRBV20-1 TGCGGGGGCTCTAACTATGGCTACACCTTC CGGSNYGYTF
TRBD1 16 TRBJ2-6 - TRBV5-1 TGCGCCAGCAGCTTACAGGGGGCCACTGGGGCCAACGTCCTGACTTTC CASSLQGATGANVLTF
TRBD2 16 TRBJ2-1 - TRBV5-4 TGTGCCAGCAGGGAAGGGAGGCTAGCGGGAGGACATGAGCAGTTCTTC CASREGRLAGGHEQFF
TRBD1 18 TRBJ1-3 - TRBV9 TGTGCCAGCAGCGTGAGGGGGCAGGGGGCGTTATCTGGAAACACCATATATTTT CASSVRGQGALSGNTIYF
- 15 TRBJ2-7 once TRBV27 TGTGCCAGCAGTTTATCACAGGGCCCATCACGCGAGCAGTACTTC CASSLSQGPSREQYF
- 14 TRBJ2-1 - TRBV5-1 TGCGCCAGCAGCCCCGACGGGGGAAGCGATGAGCAGTTCTTC CASSPDGGSDEQFF
- 17 TRBJ2-2 once TRBV4-3 TGCGCCAGCAGCCAAGCTTCCGCGCGGGCGAACACCGGGGAGCTGTTTTTT CASSQASARANTGELFF
- 16 TRBJ1-1 - TRBV9 TGTGCCAGCAGCGCCTACGCCGGGGGACCGAACACTGAAGCTTTCTTT CASSAYAGGPNTEAFF
- 14 TRBJ1-2 - TRBV27 TGTGCCAGCAGTTCCTCAGGGGTTAACTATGGCTACACCTTC CASSSSGVNYGYTF
- 14 TRBJ2-2 - TRBV5-4 TGTGCCAGCAGCTTGGACAGGGACACCGGGGAGCTGTTTTTT CASSLDRDTGELFF
TRBD2 16 TRBJ2-3 - TRBV7-9 TGTGCCAGCAGACGACTAGCGGTTGAACAAGGAGGCACGCAGTATTTT CASRRLAVEQGGTQYF
TRBD1 16 TRBJ1-6 - TRBV5-6 TGTGCCAGCAGCGACCTCCTGACAGGGATCGGGTCACCCCTCCACTTT CASSDLLTGIGSPLHF
- 16 TRBJ1-5 - TRBV29-1 TGCAGCGTTGAAGGCTGGGGAGGGTTGAGCAATCAGCCCCAGCATTTT CSVEGWGGLSNQPQHF
TRBD1 16 TRBJ2-1 few TRBV6-1 TGTGCCAGCAGTGAATCGGAAGGGGGCCCCTACAATGAGCAGTTCTTC CASSESEGGPYNEQFF
- 12 TRBJ2-7 - TRBV28 TGTGCCAGCAGTTTCTCGCGCTACGAGCAGTACTTC CASSFSRYEQYF
- 13 TRBJ1-2 - TRBV6-5 TGTGCCAGCAAAAACCGCCCCCCAGATGGCTACACCTTC CASKNRPPDGYTF
TRBD2 14 TRBJ2-1 - TRBV4-2 TGTGCCAGCAGCCGACTAGCGGGAGCTAATGAGCAGTTCTTC CASSRLAGANEQFF
- 20 TRBJ1-6 - TRBV27 TGTGCCAGCAGCCCTCGGGCGGGCCCTACTATGAGCTCCTATAATTCACCCCTCCACTTT CASSPRAGPTMSSYNSPLHF
TRBD1 15 TRBJ1-2 - TRBV7-2 TGTGCCAGCAGCTATGGCAGGGGGCAAGGAGATGGCTACACCTTC CASSYGRGQGDGYTF
TRBD1 16 TRBJ2-2 - TRBV11-2 TGTGCCAGCAGCCCCAGGACAGGGGGGGGGACCGGGGAGCTGTTTTTT CASSPRTGGGTGELFF
- 15 TRBJ2-3 few TRBV9 TGTGCCAGCAGCTTAGGAGGGCTCGGGGCAGATACGCAGTATTTT CASSLGGLGADTQYF
TRBD1 15 TRBJ2-5 - TRBV10-3 TGTGCCATCAGTGGAGACAGGGGACGGGGAGAGACCCAGTACTTC CAISGDRGRGETQYF
- 14 TRBJ1-4 - TRBV11-3 TGTGCCAGCAGCCCGGGGGGGGCCGATGAAAAACTGTTTTTT CASSPGGADEKLFF
TRBD1 14 TRBJ2-5 - TRBV6-1 TGTGCCGTCCAAATAGGACAGGGTCAAGAGACCCAGTACTTC CAVQIGQGQETQYF
- 15 TRBJ2-5 - TRBV9 TGTGCCAGCAGCGACTCCGGGACACCCAAAGAGACCCAGTACTTC CASSDSGTPKETQYF
- 14 TRBJ2-2 - TRBV27 TGTGCCAGCTGCCGCTGGGGGGACACCGGGGAGCTGTTTTTT CASCRWGDTGELFF
TRBD2 17 TRBJ2-7 - TRBV27 TGTGCCAGCAGCCCCGGACCCAGGTGGGGGGGAGGGGACGAGCAGTACTTC CASSPGPRWGGGDEQYF
TRBD2 14 TRBJ2-1 - TRBV9 TGTGCCAGCAGCGTAGGGACTAGCGGGGATGAGCAGTTCTTC CASSVGTSGDEQFF
- 16 TRBJ2-2 - TRBV5-8 TGTGCCAGCAGCGACATTCGAAATGAAGACACCGGGGAGCTGTTTTTT CASSDIRNEDTGELFF
- 14 TRBJ2-5 - TRBV9 TGTGCCAGCAGCGTAGCCGCGGTCGGAGAGACCCAGTACTTC CASSVAAVGETQYF
TRBD1 14 TRBJ1-4 - TRBV7-9 TGTGCCAGCAGCGCCGGGACAGGGAATGAAAAACTGTTTTTT CASSAGTGNEKLFF
TRBD1 16 TRBJ2-5 few TRBV11-2 TGTGCCAGCTCGGGACAGACCTTGTTGAGTCAAGAGACCCAGTACTTC CASSGQTLLSQETQYF
TRBD1 14 TRBJ1-5 - TRBV6-5 TGTGCCAGCAGCATAACAGGGGGTGGGAAGCCCCAGCATTTT CASSITGGGKPQHF